This TCR beta chain was identified during a study of blood T cell repertoires in COVID-19. On the study more broadly: COVID-19 samples collected from the United States, Italy and Spain covered acute and convalescent phases.

Some clones are missing from TCRdb's copy, which holds only in-frame ones; the method was immunoSEQ multiplex PCR. The sample yields 150,000 to 200,000 clones, 88% seen once. Trimming pared 4 bases from V and 8 bases from J, leaving 11 bases between. The CDR3 runs 12 residues. Looked up from germline, CDR1 is MNHNY and CDR2 is SVGAGI (reference sequence). Only a few counts were recorded for this clone. This receptor was identified in a man aged 50 to 59 who had recovered from COVID-19. Sequencing input: peripheral blood. The chain is built from TRBV6-6 and TRBJ1-2, with D possibly matching TRBD1 (5 bases). As DNA, the CDR3 is TGTGCCAGCAGTTGGGCAGGGAACGGCTACACCTTC. Amino acids: CASSWAGNGYTF.